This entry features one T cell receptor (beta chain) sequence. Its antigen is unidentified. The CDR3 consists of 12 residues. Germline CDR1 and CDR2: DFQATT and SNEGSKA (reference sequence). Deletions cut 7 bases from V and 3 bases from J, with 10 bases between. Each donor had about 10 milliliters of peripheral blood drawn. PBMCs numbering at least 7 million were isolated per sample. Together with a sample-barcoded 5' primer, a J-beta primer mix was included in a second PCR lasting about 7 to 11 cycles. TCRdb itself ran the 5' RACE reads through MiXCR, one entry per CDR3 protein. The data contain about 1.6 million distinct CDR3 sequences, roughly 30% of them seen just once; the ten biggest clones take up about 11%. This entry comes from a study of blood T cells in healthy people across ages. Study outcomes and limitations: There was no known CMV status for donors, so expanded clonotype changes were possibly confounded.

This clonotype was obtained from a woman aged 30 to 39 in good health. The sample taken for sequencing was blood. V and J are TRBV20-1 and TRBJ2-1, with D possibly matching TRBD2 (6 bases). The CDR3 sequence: CSGPGVYNEQFF. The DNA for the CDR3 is TGCAGTGGCCCGGGAGTCTACAATGAGCAGTTCTTC.